Presented here are 21 T cell receptor beta chains from one specimen sequenced in a study of CD8 T cells in Susac syndrome. Reverse transcription used about 0.45 to 1 ug RNA and random hexamers. Using its own MiXCR run on the immunoSEQ multiplex PCR reads, TCRdb lists one record per CDR3 protein. The repertoire holds some 150,000 distinct CDR3 sequences, with 95% as singletons. Sequencing was performed on CD4+ T cells from PBMCs. These receptors came from a human donor with Susac syndrome.

The rearrangement links TRBV5-4 to TRBJ1-1; possible D gene TRBD1, 6 bases. The CDR3 sequence is 15 residues long. V lost 4 bases and J 0 bases, leaving 13 bases between the germline ends. Germline CDR1 and CDR2: SGHNT and YYREEE (reference sequence). The CDR3 coding sequence is TGTGCCAGCAGCCTAGAGACAGGCCTGAACACTGAAGCTTTCTTT. Its protein is CASSLETGLNTEAFF.

The chain employs TRBV25-1 and TRBJ2-7, with D maybe TRBD1 (6 bases). The length of the CDR3 is 13 residues. Germline CDR1 reads MGHDK; CDR2 reads SYGVNS. Trimming took 3 bases from V and 1 from J, leaving 7 bases between them. CDR3 bases: TGTGCCAGCAGTGATGACAGGTCCTACGAGCAGTACTTC. This codes for CASSDDRSYEQYF.

J is TRBJ2-7 and V is TRBV18; the match to TRBD1 covers 8 bases. V gave up 5 bases and J gave up 0 bases; unmatched junction bases: 6. The CDR3 totals 15 residues. Germline CDR1 reads KGHSH; CDR2 reads LQKENI. The CDR3 coding sequence is TGTGCCAGCTCATCGACAGGGGCTAGCTCCTACGAGCAGTACTTC. Encoded protein: CASSSTGASSYEQYF.

J is TRBJ2-6 and V is TRBV11-1; possibly TRBD1 or TRBD2 for D (5 bases each). The CDR3 has 17 amino acids. Germline V gives CDR1 SGHAT, CDR2 FQDESV (reference sequence). Deletions cut 5 bases from V and 0 bases from J, with 14 bases between. CDR3 in DNA: TGTGCCAGCAGCCTGGGACCGAAGACCTCTGGGGCCAACGTCCTGACTTTC. Translating gives CASSLGPKTSGANVLTF.

The V and J genes are TRBV28 and TRBJ2-7; a weak D match, TRBD1 (6 bases). The CDR3 runs 14 residues. Trimming removed 6 bases from V and 5 bases from J, with 17 bases in between. Germline lookup yields CDR1 MDHEN and CDR2 SYDVKM. The CDR3 region has the DNA TGTGCCAGCAGACGAGCTCAGGGGTCTAACGAGCAGTACTTC. Translated, it gives CASRRAQGSNEQYF. The variable domain in full, with the rest retrieved from reference TRBV28 and TRBJ2-7, is DVKVTQSSRYLVKRTGEKVFLECVQDMDHENMFWYRQDPGLGLRLIYFSYDVKMKEKGDIPEGYSVSREKKERFSLILESASTNQTSMYLCASRRAQGSNEQYFGPGTRLTVT.

This chain uses TRBV20-1 with TRBJ1-1; no reliable D call. The CDR3 covers 15 residues. V dropped 3 bases and J dropped 6 bases, with 20 bases sitting between them. The germline gives CDR1 DFQATT, CDR2 SNEGSKA (reference sequence). CDR3 in amino acids: CSASARGLFVAEAFF. The CDR3 region has the DNA TGCAGTGCTAGTGCTCGGGGTCTCTTCGTCGCTGAAGCTTTCTTT.

The chain couples TRBV7-2 to TRBJ2-7; possibly TRBD2 for D (6 bases). With 5 bases removed from V and 5 bases from J, the gap between germline ends came to 16 bases. CDR1 and CDR2 from the germline V gene are SGHTA and FQGNSA. The CDR3 consists of 14 residues. CDR3 sequence reads: CASSPRGGKDEQYF. In nucleotides, the CDR3 is TGTGCCAGCAGCCCTAGAGGAGGGAAAGACGAGCAGTACTTC.

The chain recombines TRBV7-9 with TRBJ1-1, with 8 bases aligning to TRBD1. CDR1 and CDR2 (germline): SEHNR, FQNEAQ (reference sequence). CDR3 length equals 15 residues. V gave up 4 bases and J gave up 0 bases; unmatched junction bases: 4. The CDR3 DNA sequence: TGTGCCAGCAGCTGGACAGGGTCCATGAACACTGAAGCTTTCTTT. This sequence encodes CASSWTGSMNTEAFF.

The rearrangement uses TRBV2 and TRBJ2-1; 8 bases are shared with TRBD2. The CDR3 has 16 amino acids. The trim removed 5 bases at V and 4 bases at J, leaving 10 bases unmatched. CDR1 is SNHLY and CDR2 is FYNNEI in the germline V gene. CDR3: CASSNRGGGSYNEQFF. The CDR3 DNA is TGTGCCAGCAGTAATCGGGGCGGGGGGTCTTACAATGAGCAGTTCTTC.

The chain uses TRBV4-3 and TRBJ1-2; tentative D call: TRBD1 (6 bases). V lost 4 bases and J 8 bases, leaving 14 bases between the germline ends. This CDR3 comprises 13 residues. Germline CDR1 is LGHNA and CDR2 is YSLEER. This CDR3 reads CASSPEQGMGYTF. The CDR3 DNA is TGCGCCAGCAGCCCCGAACAGGGTATGGGCTACACCTTC.

This rearrangement joins TRBV2 to TRBJ2-4; D call uncertain. The CDR3 runs 14 residues. V lost 2 bases, J lost 7 bases, and 12 bases lay in between. The germline V gene encodes CDR1 SNHLY and CDR2 FYNNEI. The CDR3 DNA reads as TGTGCCAGCAGTGAAATACTTTTGCGGAACATTCAGTACTTC. This encodes CASSEILLRNIQYF.

The genes are TRBV30 and TRBJ2-1; tentatively, D is TRBD1 or TRBD2 (6 bases each). This CDR3 spans 12 amino acids. Trimming left V 3 bases short and J 9 bases short, with 12 bases between. Germline V gene lookup returns CDR1 GTSNPN and CDR2 SVGIG (reference sequence). The CDR3 coding sequence is TGTGCCTGGAGACTACAGGGAGGTGAGCAGTTCTTC. This sequence encodes CAWRLQGGEQFF.

The chain recombines TRBV3-1 with TRBJ1-1; D perhaps matches TRBD1 (5 bases). The V and J ends lost 1 base and 11 bases respectively, with 11 bases between them. Germline V CDR1 and CDR2: LGHDT, YNNKEL (reference sequence). The CDR3 length is 12 residues. The DNA for the CDR3 is TGTGCCAGCAGCCAAGCCCCGACAGAGGCTTTCTTT. Translating it yields CASSQAPTEAFF.

The V gene is TRBV10-3, the J gene TRBJ2-1; 11 bases align to TRBD2. V dropped 6 bases and J dropped 5; count of bases not matched to a gene: 0. Germline V gives CDR1 ENHRY, CDR2 SYGVKD. The CDR3 covers 13 residues. The CDR3 nucleotides read TGTGCCATCAGGGGACTAGCGGACAATGAGCAGTTCTTC. Translated, it gives CAIRGLADNEQFF.

The J gene is TRBJ2-1, the V gene TRBV6-5, with 7 bases fitting TRBD1. The CDR3 extends over 15 amino acids. Germline V gene data show CDR1 as MNHEY and CDR2 as SVGAGI. V lost 6 bases to trimming and J lost 4 bases; unmatched junction nucleotides: 9. The CDR3 DNA sequence: TGTGCCAGCAGCCGGGGTCCGGGACAGTACAATGAGCAGTTCTTC. It is translated as CASSRGPGQYNEQFF.

J is TRBJ2-1 and V is TRBV19, with TRBD2 as a possible D gene (6 bases). Trimming took 4 bases from V and 0 from J, leaving 10 bases between them. The CDR3 consists of 15 residues. Germline V gene data show CDR1 as LNHDA and CDR2 as SQIVND (reference sequence). DNA for the CDR3: TGTGCCAGTAGTAAGGGACTCAGCTCCTACAATGAGCAGTTCTTC. Protein: CASSKGLSSYNEQFF.

This clonotype was observed a single time. The genes are TRBV4-3 and TRBJ2-5, with D uncertain. Germline V gene lookup returns CDR1 LGHNA and CDR2 YSLEER. The CDR3 length is 14 residues. V was trimmed by 1 base and J by 1 base, leaving 7 bases between them. CDR3 sequence (DNA): TGCGCCAGCAGCCAAGTGGGCAGCCAAGAGACCCAGTACTTC. This encodes CASSQVGSQETQYF.

The chain recombines TRBV5-1 with TRBJ2-7; tentative D call: TRBD1 (6 bases). V shed 4 bases and J shed 2 bases, with 16 bases lying between them. Germline V gene sequence: CDR1 SGHRS, CDR2 YFSETQ. The CDR3 has 15 amino acids. Here the CDR3 DNA reads TGCGCCAGCAGCATCGATGGGGACAAGGCCTACGAGCAGTACTTC. It translates to CASSIDGDKAYEQYF.

The chain is built from TRBV7-9 and TRBJ1-6; no definite D call. CDR1 is SEHNR and CDR2 is FQNEAQ in the germline V gene (reference sequence). The CDR3 has 14 amino acids. The V end lost 6 bases, the J end lost 7 bases, and 13 bases lay between the germline ends. CDR3 DNA sequence: TGTGCCAGCAGGATGACGGGCGGCAATTCACCCCTCCACTTT. This gives the protein CASRMTGGNSPLHF. Drawing the rest from reference TRBV7-9 and TRBJ1-6, the complete variable domain is DTGVSQNPRHKITKRGQNVTFRCDPISEHNRLYWYRQTLGQGPEFLTYFQNEAQLEKSRLLSDRFSAERPKGSFSTLEIQRTEQGDSAMYLCASRMTGGNSPLHFGNGTRLTVT.

This CDR3 is CASRGQGAGNQPQHF. The CDR3 DNA is TGTGCCAGCAGGGGGCAGGGGGCCGGCAATCAGCCCCAGCATTTT. This chain connects TRBV27 to TRBJ1-5, with 8 bases lining up with TRBD1. Germline CDR1 reads MNHEY; CDR2 reads SMNVEV (reference sequence). The ends lost 6 bases at V and 2 bases at J; junction bases unmatched: 6. This CDR3 region has 15 residues.

This chain joins TRBV7-9 and TRBJ2-3; 12 positions agree with TRBD1. Germline lookup yields CDR1 SEHNR and CDR2 FQNEAQ (reference sequence). CDR3 length: 18 residues. Trimming at V came to 3 bases and at J to 5 bases, leaving 12 bases not matched to a gene. CDR3 sequence: CASSFPRGQGARGDTQYF. The CDR3 nucleotides are TGTGCCAGCAGCTTCCCCAGGGGACAGGGGGCTCGTGGAGATACGCAGTATTTT.